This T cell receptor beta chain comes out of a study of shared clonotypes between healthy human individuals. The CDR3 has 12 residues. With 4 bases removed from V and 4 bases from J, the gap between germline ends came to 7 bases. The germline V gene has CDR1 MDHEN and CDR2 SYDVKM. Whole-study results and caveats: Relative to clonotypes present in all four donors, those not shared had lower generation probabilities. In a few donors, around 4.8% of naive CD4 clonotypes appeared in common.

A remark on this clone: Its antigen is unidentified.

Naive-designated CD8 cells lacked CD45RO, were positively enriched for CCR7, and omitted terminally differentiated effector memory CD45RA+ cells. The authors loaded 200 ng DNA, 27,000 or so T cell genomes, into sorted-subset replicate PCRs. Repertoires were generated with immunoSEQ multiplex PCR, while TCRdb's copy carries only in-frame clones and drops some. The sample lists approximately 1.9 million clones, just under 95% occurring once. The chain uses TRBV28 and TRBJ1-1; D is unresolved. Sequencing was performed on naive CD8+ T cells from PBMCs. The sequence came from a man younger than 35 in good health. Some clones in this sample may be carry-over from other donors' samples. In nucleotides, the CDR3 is TGTGCCAGCAGTTGGGGAGTCACTGAAGCTTTCTTT. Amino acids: CASSWGVTEAFF.